The 3 T cell receptor beta chains in this list originate from one sample, sequenced in a study of shared clonotypes between healthy human individuals. TCRdb's table, derived via immunoSEQ multiplex PCR, lists solely in-frame clones and lacks some. The sample holds over a million clones, 96% seen once. The sequencing sample was made of naive CD4+ T cells sorted from blood. The subset denotes: CD45RA+ positively selected. The receptors stem from a man aged 25-45 years in good health.

Note on this clone: The sample carries other DNA sequences with the same CDR3. The rearrangement joins TRBV5-4 to TRBJ2-5; the D is unclear. Trimming pared 4 bases from V and 1 base from J, leaving 2 bases between. Germline-derived CDR1 and CDR2 are SGHNT and YYREEE (reference sequence). This CDR3 has 11 residues. CDR3 sequence: CASSVQETQYF. Written as DNA, the CDR3 is TGTGCCAGCAGCGTCCAAGAGACCCAGTACTTC.

The chain recombines TRBV5-4 with TRBJ2-1, with 9 bases fitting TRBD2. CDR3 length: 17 amino acids. After removal of 4 bases from V and 10 bases from J, the junction contained 18 bases not matched to a gene. The germline V gene encodes CDR1 SGHNT and CDR2 YYREEE (reference sequence). The CDR3 protein is CASSQPTLAAGGPEQFF. CDR3 coding DNA: TGTGCCAGCAGCCAGCCGACTCTCGCAGCGGGAGGTCCCGAGCAGTTCTTC.

This clone has at least ten counts. The rearrangement links TRBV25-1 to TRBJ1-2; D is unresolved. Between the trimmed V and J ends, which lost 3 bases and 4 bases, there was a span of 6 bases. The V gene's germline CDR1 is MGHDK and CDR2 SYGVNS. The CDR3 extends over 12 amino acids. CDR3 region: CASSDPIYGYTF. The CDR3 DNA follows: TGTGCCAGCAGTGATCCGATCTATGGCTACACCTTC.